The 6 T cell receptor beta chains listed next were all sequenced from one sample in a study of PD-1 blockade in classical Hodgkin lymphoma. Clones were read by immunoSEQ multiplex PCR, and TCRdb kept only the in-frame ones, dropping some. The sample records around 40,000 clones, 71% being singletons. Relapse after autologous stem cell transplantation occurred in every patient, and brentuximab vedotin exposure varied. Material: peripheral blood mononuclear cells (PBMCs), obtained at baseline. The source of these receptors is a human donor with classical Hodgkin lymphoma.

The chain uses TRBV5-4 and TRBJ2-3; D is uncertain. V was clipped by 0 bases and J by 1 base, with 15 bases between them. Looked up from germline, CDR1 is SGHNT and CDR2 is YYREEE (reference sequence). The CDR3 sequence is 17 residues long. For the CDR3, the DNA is TGTGCCAGCAGCTTGGGTGTAGGGCTGCCAGGCACAGATACGCAGTATTTT. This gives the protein CASSLGVGLPGTDTQYF.

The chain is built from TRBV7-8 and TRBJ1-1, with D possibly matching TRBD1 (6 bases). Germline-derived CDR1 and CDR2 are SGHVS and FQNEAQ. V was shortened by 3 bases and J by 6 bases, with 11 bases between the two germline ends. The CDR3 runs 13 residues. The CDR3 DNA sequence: TGTGCCAGCAGCTTGGCAGGGGTCGCTGAAGCTTTCTTT. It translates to CASSLAGVAEAFF.

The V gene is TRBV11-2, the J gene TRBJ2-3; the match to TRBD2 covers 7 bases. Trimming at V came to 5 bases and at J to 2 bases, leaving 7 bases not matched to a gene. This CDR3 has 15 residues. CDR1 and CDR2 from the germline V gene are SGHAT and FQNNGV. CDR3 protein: CASSGGVQLTDTQYF. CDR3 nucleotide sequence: TGTGCCAGCAGCGGGGGGGTTCAACTCACAGATACGCAGTATTTT.

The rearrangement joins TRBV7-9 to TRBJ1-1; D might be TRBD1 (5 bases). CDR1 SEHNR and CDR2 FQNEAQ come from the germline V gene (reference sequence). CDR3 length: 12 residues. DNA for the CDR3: TGTGCAGGAGGGGATCAGTACGCTGAAGCTTTCTTT. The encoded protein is CAGGDQYAEAFF.

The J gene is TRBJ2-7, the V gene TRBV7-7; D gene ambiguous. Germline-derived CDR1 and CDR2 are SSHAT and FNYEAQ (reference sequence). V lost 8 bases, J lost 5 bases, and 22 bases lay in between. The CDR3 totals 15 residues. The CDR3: CASLGPAHLPDEQYF. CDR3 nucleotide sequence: TGTGCCAGCTTAGGTCCGGCCCATCTTCCGGACGAGCAGTACTTC.

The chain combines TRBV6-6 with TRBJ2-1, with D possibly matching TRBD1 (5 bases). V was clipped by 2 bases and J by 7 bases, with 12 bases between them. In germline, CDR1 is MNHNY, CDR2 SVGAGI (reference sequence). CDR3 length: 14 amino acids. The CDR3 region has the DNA TGTGCCAGCAGTTACGCCAATCAGGGAAATGAGCAGTTCTTC. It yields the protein CASSYANQGNEQFF.